This TCR beta chain was found in a study of T cell repertoires in cytomegalovirus infection. One entry per CDR3 protein results from TCRdb running MiXCR on the reads. The sample holds around 570,000 distinct CDR3 sequences, over 35% seen once. Concerning this clonotype itself: Antigen unknown.

The germline V gene has CDR1 SGHVS and CDR2 FQNEAQ. CDR3 length equals 15 residues. Trimming shortened V by 1 base and J by 7 bases, and 13 bases separated the two germline ends. The source of this sequence is a human donor in good health (CMV status not recorded). Some clones in this sample may be carry-over from other donors' samples. Sequenced material: cultured PBMCs, taken from culture after CMV antigen stimulation. The chain couples TRBV7-8 to TRBJ1-4, with D uncertain. In DNA form, the CDR3 reads TGTGCCAGCAGCTTAGGGCGATTTTCCGTTGAAAAACTGTTTTTT. Its protein product is CASSLGRFSVEKLFF.